A selection of T cell receptor beta chains follows, all from one sample in a study of blood T cell repertoires in COVID-19. Measured with immunoSEQ multiplex PCR; TCRdb has only the in-frame clones, and not every one. The sample includes some 26,000 clones, approximately 82% of them seen just once. Sequencing was done on a sample of peripheral blood. The receptor set was obtained from a man aged 70-80 years with acute or convalescent COVID-19. The CDR3 runs from the conserved cysteine through the conserved F or W. A D gene is named only where the DNA matches it firmly. The size field is filled for only some rows; it gives once, few, many or a size class.

abundance	d_gene	v_gene	j_gene	CDR3nt	CDR3aa
NA	NA	TRBV3-1/TRBV3-2	TRBJ2-5	TGTGCCAGCAGCCCTTTGGGCAGGTACGAGACCCAGTACTTC	CASSPLGRYETQYF
medium-sized	NA	TRBV5-8	TRBJ1-5	TGTGCCAGCAGCTTGGAAAGGGGTTTCGATCAGCCCCAGCATTTT	CASSLERGFDQPQHF
NA	TRBD1	TRBV5-1	TRBJ2-5	TGCGCCAGCAGAACCGGGACAGGGGAACAAGAGACCCAGTACTTC	CASRTGTGEQETQYF
NA	TRBD2	TRBV14	TRBJ2-2	TGTGCCAGCAGCCAATGGACTAGCGGAAACACCGGGGAGCTGTTTTTT	CASSQWTSGNTGELFF
NA	TRBD1	TRBV10-3	TRBJ1-2	TGTGCCATCAGCGAAAACCCTGACAGGGGTACTAACTATGGCTACACCTTC	CAISENPDRGTNYGYTF
NA	TRBD1	TRBV25-1	TRBJ2-5	TGTGCCAGCAGTGGGGGACAGGGGGCCGGGGAGACCCAGTACTTC	CASSGGQGAGETQYF
NA	NA	TRBV11-3	TRBJ2-2	TGTGCCAGCACTAATACCGGGGAGCTGTTTTTT	CASTNTGELFF
NA	NA	TRBV11-2	TRBJ1-2	TGTGCCAGCAGCTCGTTGGGGGCAGGGGCCCTGCCCGGCTATGGCTACACCTTC	CASSSLGAGALPGYGYTF
NA	NA	TRBV7-8	TRBJ1-5	TGTGCCAGCAGCTTAGGCGGCAGAAATAGCAATCAGCCCCAGCATTTT	CASSLGGRNSNQPQHF
NA	NA	TRBV24-1	TRBJ1-2	TGTGCCACCGGGGCTAGCTATGGCTACACCTTC	CATGASYGYTF
NA	TRBD1	TRBV19	TRBJ1-4	TGTGCCAGTAGTATAGTGGGACAGGCTCCAACTAATGAAAAACTGTTTTTT	CASSIVGQAPTNEKLFF
few	NA	TRBV11-2	TRBJ1-2	TGTGCCAGCAGCTTTTCAGGCACCTATGGCTACACCTTC	CASSFSGTYGYTF
NA	NA	TRBV5-5	TRBJ1-5	TGTGCCAGCAGCCTAGGGGTTGACAATCAGCCCCAGCATTTT	CASSLGVDNQPQHF
NA	TRBD2	TRBV27	TRBJ2-7	TGTGCCAGCAGTTTATCCGGGGGGAGGACCTACGAGCAGTACTTC	CASSLSGGRTYEQYF
NA	TRBD1	TRBV5-1	TRBJ1-3	TGCGCCAGCAGCTTGGCGGGACAGGGGGCCGTGGGATCTGGAAACACCATATATTTT	CASSLAGQGAVGSGNTIYF
NA	TRBD2	TRBV4-3	TRBJ2-7	TGCGCCAGCAGCCAAGATTTAGCGGGGACGGAGCTCGCGGAGCAGTACTTC	CASSQDLAGTELAEQYF
NA	TRBD1	TRBV9	TRBJ1-4	TGTGCCAGCAGCGGGGGTCTGGGACAGGGCCATGAAAAACTGTTTTTT	CASSGGLGQGHEKLFF
NA	NA	TRBV19	TRBJ1-2	TGTGCCAGTAGTATCGCCAGGCATGGCTACACCTTC	CASSIARHGYTF
NA	NA	TRBV5-6	TRBJ1-1	TGTGCCAGCAGCTTGGCCTGGACAGAGAACACTGAAGCTTTCTTT	CASSLAWTENTEAFF
NA	TRBD1	TRBV27	TRBJ2-7	TGTGCCAGCAGTTTATCGGCGGGACAGGGGACCTACGAGCAGTACTTC	CASSLSAGQGTYEQYF
NA	TRBD1	TRBV7-2	TRBJ1-2	TGTGCCAGCCGAGCCGGACAGGAACGCTATGGCTACACCTTC	CASRAGQERYGYTF
NA	TRBD1	TRBV19	TRBJ2-2	TGTGCCAGTAGTATTGGGGGACAGGGAGAAACCGGGGAGCTGTTTTTT	CASSIGGQGETGELFF
NA	NA	TRBV29-1	TRBJ2-7	TGCAGCGTCGGGGACACTACCCAGCAGTACTTC	CSVGDTTQQYF
NA	NA	TRBV5-4	TRBJ2-3	TGTGCCAGCAGCCCATCCCGGGATACGCAGTATTTT	CASSPSRDTQYF
NA	NA	TRBV9	TRBJ1-1	TGTGCCAGCAGCGTAACGGGTAACACTGAAGCTTTCTTT	CASSVTGNTEAFF
NA	NA	TRBV10-3	TRBJ2-2	TGTGCCATCAGTGATCCAACATTGAACACCGGGGAGCTGTTTTTT	CAISDPTLNTGELFF
NA	TRBD1	TRBV7-2	TRBJ1-6	TGTGCCAGCAGCCCTGGACAGGGGAATTCACCCCTCCACTTT	CASSPGQGNSPLHF
NA	NA	TRBV19	TRBJ1-1	TGTGCCAGTACAAACAGGGATTTCACTGAAGCTTTCTTT	CASTNRDFTEAFF
few	NA	TRBV30	TRBJ2-2	TGTGCCTGGAGTTCGGAGGGGATCGGGGAGCTGTTTTTT	CAWSSEGIGELFF
NA	NA	TRBV7-2	TRBJ2-5	TGTGCCAGCAGCTTACTTCGGGAGACCCAGTACTTC	CASSLLRETQYF
NA	NA	TRBV11-2	TRBJ1-1	TGTGCCAGCAGCTTAGAAGGGTCGGGGGTGGCTTTCTTT	CASSLEGSGVAFF
once	NA	TRBV5-1	TRBJ2-7	TGCGCCAGCAGGGGTGGGCCTGAGCAGTACTTC	CASRGGPEQYF
NA	TRBD1	TRBV6-1	TRBJ1-1	TGTGCCAGCAGTGACTTGGGACAGGGATCGATGAACACTGAAGCTTTCTTT	CASSDLGQGSMNTEAFF
NA	NA	TRBV27	TRBJ2-7	TGTGCCACAAGCAGGGAATCCGAGCAGTACTTC	CATSRESEQYF
NA	NA	TRBV28	TRBJ2-7	TGTGCCAGCAGTTTTACTCGTGGGGCCGAGCAGTACTTC	CASSFTRGAEQYF
NA	NA	TRBV27	TRBJ1-6	TGTGCCAGCAGTTTAGAGGGGACTTACCCTTCACCCCTCCACTTT	CASSLEGTYPSPLHF
NA	TRBD1	TRBV12-3/TRBV12-4	TRBJ1-4	TGTGCCAGCAACAGGGGCTCTAATGAAAAACTGTTTTTT	CASNRGSNEKLFF
few	TRBD2	TRBV2	TRBJ2-1	TGTGCCAGCAGTGATGCTAGCGGGTCTGGGAATGAGCAGTTCTTC	CASSDASGSGNEQFF
NA	TRBD1	TRBV30	TRBJ1-1	TGTGCCTGGAGTCATTCGGACAGGGAGAACACTGAAGCTTTCTTT	CAWSHSDRENTEAFF
few	NA	TRBV7-2	TRBJ2-7	TGTGCCAGCAGCCATAGAGTCTCCTACGAGCAGTACTTC	CASSHRVSYEQYF
few	NA	TRBV5-1	TRBJ2-5	TGCGCCAGCAGCCAAAATTACAGACAGAACTTGGAGACCCAGTACTTC	CASSQNYRQNLETQYF
NA	TRBD2	TRBV6-5	TRBJ2-7	TGTGCCAGCAGTTACTCGTACGGGGGAGGGGCCCACGAGCAGTACTTC	CASSYSYGGGAHEQYF
NA	NA	TRBV15	TRBJ1-6	TGTGCCACCAGCCTCGGAGGACGAGGCGGGTCACCCCTCCACTTT	CATSLGGRGGSPLHF
NA	NA	TRBV2	TRBJ1-4	TGTGCCAGCAGTGCCTCGGGACAAATTTTCGAAAAACTGTTTTTT	CASSASGQIFEKLFF
few	TRBD1	TRBV30	TRBJ1-2	TGTGCCTGGAGTTACTCCGGGACAGGCTATGGCTACACCTTC	CAWSYSGTGYGYTF
NA	TRBD2	TRBV11-2	TRBJ2-1	TGTGCCAGCAGCTTACTAGCGGGGGGGGTGTTGGAGCAGTTCTTC	CASSLLAGGVLEQFF
NA	TRBD1	TRBV3-1/TRBV3-2	TRBJ2-1	TGTGCCAGCAGCCAAGAGGGACAGGGGAATGAGCAGTTCTTC	CASSQEGQGNEQFF
NA	TRBD2	TRBV5-1	TRBJ2-1	TGCGCCAGCAGCTCGACTAGCGGGGCCCTCTCCTACAATGAGCAGTTCTTC	CASSSTSGALSYNEQFF
NA	NA	TRBV7-2	TRBJ1-2	TGTGCCAGCAGCTGGGGGGGCGGGATCTATGGCTACACCTTC	CASSWGGGIYGYTF
NA	NA	TRBV16	TRBJ2-1	TGTGCCAGCCAGGAGCTGCGGGACAATGAGCAGTTCTTC	CASQELRDNEQFF
NA	NA	TRBV30	TRBJ1-3	TGTGCCTGTACAGGGTTCTCTGGAAACACCATATATTTT	CACTGFSGNTIYF
few	NA	TRBV5-6	TRBJ2-1	TGTGCCAGCAGCTGGGGGGTAGTCAATGAGCAGTTCTTC	CASSWGVVNEQFF
NA	NA	TRBV7-9	TRBJ1-2	TGTGCCAGCAGCCCCCGGGGGGCTAACTATGGCTACACCTTC	CASSPRGANYGYTF
NA	NA	TRBV11-3	TRBJ2-4	TGTGCCAGCAGCTTGGGGGACACCCCGGATATAAACATTCAGTACTTC	CASSLGDTPDINIQYF
NA	NA	TRBV4-1	TRBJ1-5	TGCGCCAGCAGCCAAGGGCCCGGCAGGGGCAATCAGCCCCAGCATTTT	CASSQGPGRGNQPQHF